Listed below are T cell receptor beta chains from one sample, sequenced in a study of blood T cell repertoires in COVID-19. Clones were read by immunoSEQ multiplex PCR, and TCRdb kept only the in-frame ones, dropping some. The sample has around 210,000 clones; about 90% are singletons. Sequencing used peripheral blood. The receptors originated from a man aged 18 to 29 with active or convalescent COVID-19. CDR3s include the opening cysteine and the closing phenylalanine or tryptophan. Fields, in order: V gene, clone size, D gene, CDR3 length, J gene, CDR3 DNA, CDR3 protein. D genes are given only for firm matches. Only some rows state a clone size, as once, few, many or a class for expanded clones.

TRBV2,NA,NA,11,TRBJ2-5,TGTGCCAGCAATCTCCCGGAGACCCAGTACTTC,CASNLPETQYF
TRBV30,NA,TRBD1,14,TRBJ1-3,TGTGCCTGCGGGACAGGTTCCTCTGGAAACACCATATATTTT,CACGTGSSGNTIYF
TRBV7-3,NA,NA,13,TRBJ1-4,TGTGCCAGCAGCCGAGCCGCTAATGAAAAACTGTTTTTT,CASSRAANEKLFF
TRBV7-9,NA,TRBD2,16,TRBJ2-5,TGTGCCAGCAGCCCTAGCGGGAGAGGTTTGAGGGAGACCCAGTACTTC,CASSPSGRGLRETQYF
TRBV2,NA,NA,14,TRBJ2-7,TGTGCCAGCAGTGAAAGTTTGCGGAGCTACGAGCAGTACTTC,CASSESLRSYEQYF
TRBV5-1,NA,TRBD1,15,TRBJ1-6,TGCGCCAGCAGCTCTTCAACCGGGACAGGGGGACCCCTCCACTTT,CASSSSTGTGGPLHF
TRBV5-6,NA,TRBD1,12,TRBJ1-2,TGTGCCAGCAGCGGACAGGGACCCGGCTACACCTTC,CASSGQGPGYTF
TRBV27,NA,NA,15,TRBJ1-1,TGTGCCAGCAACGAGGAGGGCAGCTCAAACACTGAAGCTTTCTTT,CASNEEGSSNTEAFF
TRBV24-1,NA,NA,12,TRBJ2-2,TGTGCCACCAGTGATTTAACTGGGGAGCTGTTTTTT,CATSDLTGELFF
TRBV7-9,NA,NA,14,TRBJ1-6,TGTGCCAGCAGCGGTCCCGGGACTGGGTCACCCCTCCACTTT,CASSGPGTGSPLHF
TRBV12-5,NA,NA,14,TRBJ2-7,TGTGCTAGTGGTTTGGGACAGGCCTCCTACGAGCAGTACTTC,CASGLGQASYEQYF
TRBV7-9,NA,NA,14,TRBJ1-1,TGTGCCAGCAGCGCGGGACGGCTTAACACTGAAGCTTTCTTT,CASSAGRLNTEAFF
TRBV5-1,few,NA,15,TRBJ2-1,TGCGCCAGCAGCTTGACCTGGGGCCTGGGCAATGAGCAGTTCTTC,CASSLTWGLGNEQFF
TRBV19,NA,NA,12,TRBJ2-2,TGTGCCAGTATAGAAGCGGGCGGGGAGCTGTTTTTT,CASIEAGGELFF
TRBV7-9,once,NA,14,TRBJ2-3,TGTGCCAGCAGCTTAGAGCGGCGCACAGATACGCAGTATTTT,CASSLERRTDTQYF
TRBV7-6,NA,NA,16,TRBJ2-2,TGTGCCAGCAGCCCGGGTGCGGGTAAGAACACCGGGGAGCTGTTTTTT,CASSPGAGKNTGELFF
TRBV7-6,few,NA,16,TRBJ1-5,TGTGCCAGCAGCTTAGGGTCAGGGGTATCGAGTCAGCCCCAGCATTTT,CASSLGSGVSSQPQHF
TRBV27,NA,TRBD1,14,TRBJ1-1,TGTGCCAGCAGTTTCGTCGGGACAGGATCGGAAGCTTTCTTT,CASSFVGTGSEAFF
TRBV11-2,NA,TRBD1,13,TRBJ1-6,TGTGCCAGCAGCGGGGGACAGGGGACACCCCTCCACTTT,CASSGGQGTPLHF
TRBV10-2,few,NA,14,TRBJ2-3,TGCGCCAGCAGTGCCAGCGCGAGCACAGATACGCAGTATTTT,CASSASASTDTQYF
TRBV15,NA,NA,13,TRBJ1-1,TGTGCCACCAGCAAAGACAGGTCCCCTGAAGCTTTCTTT,CATSKDRSPEAFF
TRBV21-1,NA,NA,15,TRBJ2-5,TGTGCCAGCAGCAAAAGAGGGCAGGGGGTAGAGACCCAGTACTTC,CASSKRGQGVETQYF
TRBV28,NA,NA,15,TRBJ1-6,TGTGCCAGCAGTTTGGCCTCCCCGTCGGGTTCACCCCTCCACTTT,CASSLASPSGSPLHF
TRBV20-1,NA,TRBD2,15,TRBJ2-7,TGCAGTGCTAGTCCTCTGCGGGAGGGCACCTACGAGCAGTACTTC,CSASPLREGTYEQYF
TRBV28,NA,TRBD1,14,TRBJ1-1,TGTGCCAGCAGACCACAGGGGGCGTTTGCTGAAGCTTTCTTT,CASRPQGAFAEAFF
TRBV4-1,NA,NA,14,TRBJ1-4,TGCGCCAGCAGCCAATTACTGGGAGGGGAAAAACTGTTTTTT,CASSQLLGGEKLFF
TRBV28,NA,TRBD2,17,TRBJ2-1,TGTGCCAGCAGTTTTCGGAGCGGGAGGTACCACCGCAATGAGCAGTTCTTC,CASSFRSGRYHRNEQFF
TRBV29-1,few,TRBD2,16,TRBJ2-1,TGCAGCGTTGTGCCCGTCGGACTAGCGGCCTACAATGAGCAGTTCTTC,CSVVPVGLAAYNEQFF